These T cell receptor beta chains were read from a single sample in a study of neurological immune-mediated disorders. In TCRdb, the 5' RACE reads were re-called with MiXCR into one record per CDR3 protein. The data show roughly 20,000 distinct CDR3 sequences, around a sixth seen once. The sequencing input was CD8+ T cells from blood. These receptors came from a woman aged 18-35 years with multiple sclerosis. The CDR3 runs from the conserved cysteine through the conserved F or W. The order of the fields is D gene, J gene, V gene, clone size, CDR3 protein, CDR3 DNA. The D gene is left open where the match is weak. Clone sizes are shown as once, few, many, or a class for an expanded clone.

. | TRBJ2-7 | TRBV2 | many | CASSEGSGAYEQYF | TGTGCCAGCAGTGAGGGGTCCGGGGCCTACGAGCAGTACTTC
TRBD2 | TRBJ2-3 | TRBV3-1 | many | CASSQEFGLAGVDTQYF | TGTGCCAGCAGCCAAGAGTTCGGTCTAGCGGGAGTAGATACGCAGTATTTT
TRBD2 | TRBJ2-1 | TRBV28 | many | CASSLPRLSGGPYNEQFF | TGTGCCAGCAGTTTGCCTCGTCTGTCGGGGGGGCCCTACAATGAGCAGTTCTTC
. | TRBJ2-6 | TRBV18 | many | CASSGAARGYPGANVLTF | TGTGCCAGCTCAGGGGCTGCCAGGGGTTACCCTGGGGCCAACGTCCTGACTTTC
TRBD1 | TRBJ1-2 | TRBV25-1 | many | CASSFGTGVAYGYTF | TGTGCCAGCAGTTTCGGTACAGGGGTGGCCTATGGCTACACCTTC
. | TRBJ2-5 | TRBV7-9 | many | CASSLVGETQYF | TGTGCCAGCAGCTTAGTAGGCGAGACCCAGTACTTC
. | TRBJ1-2 | TRBV12-3/TRBV12-4 | many | CASSLTGPYGYTF | TGTGCCAGCAGCCTCACAGGGCCCTATGGCTACACCTTC
TRBD1 | TRBJ2-2 | TRBV15 | many | CATEEPGQGDTGELFF | TGTGCCACCGAGGAACCGGGACAGGGGGACACCGGGGAGCTGTTTTTT
. | TRBJ2-3 | TRBV18 | many | CASSPPDGSVDTQYF | TGTGCCAGCTCACCACCGGACGGGAGCGTAGATACGCAGTATTTT
. | TRBJ2-2 | TRBV21-1 | many | CASSKGTSGVCTGELFF | TGTGCCAGCAGCAAAGGGACTAGCGGGGTTTGCACCGGGGAGCTGTTTTTT
. | TRBJ1-4 | TRBV27 | many | CASSLRREEEKLFF | TGTGCCAGCAGTCTTCGGAGGGAGGAGGAAAAACTGTTTTTT